This passage covers 21 T cell receptor beta chains from one sample sequenced in a study of molecular identifiers for immune sequencing clone quantification. MiXCR was run by TCRdb on the PCR reads, yielding one entry per CDR3 protein. The sample holds hundreds of thousands of distinct CDR3 sequences, roughly a quarter seen once. The specimen sequenced was naive CD8+ T cells from blood, with Jurkat cell RNA spiked in. Subset defined: FACS-sorted CD8+CD4-CCR7+CD45RA+ naive T cells. The source of these receptors is a human donor in good health. Some libraries in this study had Jurkat cell RNA spiked in.

The chain joins TRBV29-1 to TRBJ1-3; no clear D. The CDR3 runs to 13 residues. V lost 4 bases to trimming and J lost 0 bases, with 7 bases between them. Germline V gene data show CDR1 as SQVTM and CDR2 as ANQGSEA. The CDR3, as DNA: TGCAGCGTTGGGCACCTCTCTGGAAACACCATATATTTT. It codes for CSVGHLSGNTIYF.

The chain combines TRBV4-3 with TRBJ2-7, with 7 bases aligning to TRBD1. From germline, CDR1 is LGHNA and CDR2 YSLEER. The CDR3 consists of 13 residues. V gave up 5 bases and J gave up 6 bases; unmatched junction bases: 7. CDR3 nucleotides: TGCGCCAGCAGCTCAGACAGGGAAAGCGAGCAGTACTTC. Translation gives CASSSDRESEQYF.

The J gene is TRBJ2-3, the V gene TRBV19; tentatively, D is TRBD2 (6 bases). Germline lookup yields CDR1 LNHDA and CDR2 SQIVND (reference sequence). The V and J ends lost 5 bases and 4 bases respectively, with 16 bases between them. There are 15 residues in the CDR3. The CDR3 bases are TGTGCCAGTAGTCGGCAGGACTACCCGGCAGATACGCAGTATTTT. Translating it yields CASSRQDYPADTQYF.

This clonotype was detected only a few times. The chain joins TRBV20-1 to TRBJ2-7, with 13 bases fitting TRBD2. The CDR3 loop spans 14 amino acids. The V segment lost 5 bases and the J segment 2 bases; nucleotides outside the gene matches: 3. Germline V gene lookup returns CDR1 DFQATT and CDR2 SNEGSKA (reference sequence). Written as DNA, the CDR3 is TGCAGTGCTCACGGGACTAGCGGGACCTACGAGCAGTACTTC. Translation gives CSAHGTSGTYEQYF.

The chain links TRBV7-9 to TRBJ2-7, with TRBD1 as a possible D gene (6 bases). V was pared by 5 bases and J by 6 bases, with 17 bases between. The CDR3 is 14 amino acids. Germline V gene data show CDR1 as SEHNR and CDR2 as FQNEAQ (reference sequence). The CDR3 DNA follows: TGTGCCAGCAGCCCCGACAGGCGGCCTGGCGAGCAGTACTTC. This sequence encodes CASSPDRRPGEQYF.

This clonotype was seen only a few times. The chain combines TRBV7-9 with TRBJ2-7; the D is unclear. V was clipped by 6 bases and J by 0 bases, with 6 bases between them. CDR3 length: 12 amino acids. Germline V CDR1 and CDR2: SEHNR, FQNEAQ (reference sequence). In nucleotides, the CDR3 is TGTGCCAGCAGGAGTGACTCCTACGAGCAGTACTTC. It translates to CASRSDSYEQYF. Filled out from reference TRBV7-9 and TRBJ2-7, the complete variable domain reads DTGVSQNPRHKITKRGQNVTFRCDPISEHNRLYWYRQTLGQGPEFLTYFQNEAQLEKSRLLSDRFSAERPKGSFSTLEIQRTEQGDSAMYLCASRSDSYEQYFGPGTRLTVT.

The V gene is TRBV10-1, the J gene TRBJ2-3, with 9 bases lining up with TRBD2. After removal of 4 bases from V and 0 bases from J, the junction contained 8 bases not matched to a gene. This CDR3 is 17 amino acids long. The germline V gene encodes CDR1 WNHNN and CDR2 SYGVQD (reference sequence). CDR3 DNA sequence: TGCGCCAGCAGTGGTGACTTGGCGGGGGGGAGCACAGATACGCAGTATTTT. Its translation is CASSGDLAGGSTDTQYF.

This clonotype was seen only a few times. The V call is TRBV5-1, the J call TRBJ2-3; D call uncertain. The V end lost 7 bases, the J end lost 1 base, and 13 bases lay between the germline ends. The CDR3 has 14 amino acids. Looked up from germline, CDR1 is SGHRS and CDR2 is YFSETQ. CDR3 region: CASRVWAGTDTQYF. In DNA form, the CDR3 reads TGCGCCAGCCGGGTCTGGGCCGGCACAGATACGCAGTATTTT.

On this clonotype: At one of its ends the junction is not consistent with the germline gene, which may arise from a read error. The genes are TRBV15 and TRBJ2-7, with D perhaps TRBD2 (6 bases). Germline CDR1 reads LNHNV; CDR2 reads YYDKDF (reference sequence). The CDR3 has 14 residues. CDR3 DNA: TGTACCACCAGCAGAGACTCGGGGGCCTACGAGCAGTACTTC. The encoded protein is CTTSRDSGAYEQYF. The variable domain in full, with the rest retrieved from reference TRBV15 and TRBJ2-7, is DAMVIQNPRYQVTQFGKPVTLSCSQTLNHNVMYWYQQKSSQAPKLLFHYYDKDFNNEADTPDNFQSRRPNTSFCFLDIRSPGLGDTAMYLCTTSRDSGAYEQYFGPGTRLTVT.

This clonotype occurred a few times. The chain combines TRBV27 with TRBJ2-7; D is unresolved. Trimming stripped 2 bases from V and 7 bases from J, with 15 bases between. The CDR3 has 14 residues. Germline-derived CDR1 and CDR2 are MNHEY and SMNVEV (reference sequence). CDR3 sequence reads: CASSLGPLPREQYF. The CDR3 region has the DNA TGTGCCAGCAGTTTAGGACCACTCCCGAGGGAGCAGTACTTC.

Of note for this clonotype: An end of the junction differs from the germline gene, which may be a read error. This chain joins TRBV6-1 and TRBJ2-1, with D maybe TRBD2 (5 bases). Germline CDR1 MNHNS, CDR2 SASEGT. The length of the CDR3 is 14 residues. The CDR3, as DNA: TGTGCCAGCAGTGCGGGGAGCTCCAACAATGAGCAGTTCTTC. Its translation is CASSAGSSNNEQFF.

In regard to this clonotype: One end of the junction is discordant with germline, which a read error may explain. CDR3 amino acids: CACSMSLRYEQYF. As DNA, the CDR3 is TGTGCCTGTAGTATGTCCCTTCGCTACGAGCAGTACTTC. V is TRBV19 and J is TRBJ2-7; D uncertain. Germline V CDR1 and CDR2: LNHDA, SQIVND (reference sequence). The CDR3 extends over 13 amino acids. Full variable domain (outside the CDR3, taken from reference TRBV19 and TRBJ2-7): DGGITQSPKYLFRKEGQNVTLSCEQNLNHDAMYWYRQDPGQGLRLIYYSQIVNDFQKGDIAEGYSVSREKKESFPLTVTSAQKNPTAFYLCACSMSLRYEQYFGPGTRLTVT.

This clonotype was seen repeatedly, ten times or more. The gene calls are TRBV6-2 or TRBV6-3 and TRBJ1-1; D may be TRBD1 (6 bases). Germline V lookup: CDR1 MNHEY, CDR2 SVGEGT. V dropped 6 bases and J dropped 4 bases, with 18 bases sitting between them. The CDR3 loop spans 15 amino acids. This chain's CDR3 is CASSLPQGMGTEAFF. The CDR3 DNA sequence: TGTGCCAGCAGCCTCCCTCAGGGGATGGGCACTGAAGCTTTCTTT.

Regarding this clonotype: A read error may produce the germline difference seen at one junction end. The CDR3 nucleotides read TGCGCCGGCAGCTCGGGACAGGCTTACAATGAGCAGTTCTTC. As protein: CAGSSGQAYNEQFF. This chain joins TRBV5-1 and TRBJ2-1, with 8 bases lining up with TRBD1. The CDR3 contains 14 residues. CDR1 is SGHRS, CDR2 YFSETQ, per germline. Supplemented by reference TRBV5-1 and TRBJ2-1, the full variable domain reads KAGVTQTPRYLIKTRGQQVTLSCSPISGHRSVSWYQQTPGQGLQFLFEYFSETQRNKGNFPGRFSGRQFSNSRSEMNVSTLELGDSALYLCAGSSGQAYNEQFFGPGTRLTVL.

For this clonotype: A much larger clone differs by one base, so this may be a read error. This chain joins TRBV5-1 and TRBJ2-7, with 7 bases lining up with TRBD1. V was clipped by 2 bases and J by 1 base; unmatched bases: 12. Germline loops: CDR1 SGHRS, CDR2 YFSETQ. The CDR3 length is 17 residues. As DNA, the CDR3 is TGCGCCAGCAGCTTAAGAACCGGGGCAGGGGGTTCCTACGAGCAGTACTTC. Its translation: CASSLRTGAGGSYEQYF.

This clonotype was recorded many times. The chain couples TRBV12-5 to TRBJ2-1; D is possibly TRBD2 (5 bases). The CDR3 has 13 amino acids. CDR1 is LGHNT and CDR2 is FRNRAP in the germline V gene. Deletions cut 3 bases from V and 8 bases from J, with 11 bases between. The chain's CDR3 is CASGFLLEDEQFF. CDR3 sequence (DNA): TGTGCTAGTGGTTTCCTCCTGGAGGATGAGCAGTTCTTC.

The chain carries TRBV6-2 or TRBV6-3 and TRBJ2-7; 7 nucleotides agree with TRBD2. Germline V CDR1 and CDR2: MNHEY, SVGEGT. CDR3 size: 14 residues. Unmatched junction bases numbered 6, after V lost 3 bases and J lost 4 bases. Here the CDR3 DNA reads TGTGCCAGCAGTTATGGACTAGAGGGGTACGAGCAGTACTTC. It codes for CASSYGLEGYEQYF.

The chain uses TRBV29-1 and TRBJ2-1, with 15 bases that match TRBD2. Germline V gene data show CDR1 as SQVTM and CDR2 as ANQGSEA. The CDR3 is 19 amino acids. Losses at the gene ends were 6 bases for V and 2 bases for J; bases not matched to a gene: 14. CDR3 region: CSVASLGTSGRFAYNEQFF. The CDR3 DNA sequence: TGCAGCGTCGCCTCCCTGGGGACTAGCGGGAGGTTCGCCTACAATGAGCAGTTCTTC.

With respect to this clonotype: A much larger clone sits a single nucleotide away, making a read error possible. The CDR3 here is CASSDVGLGEQHF. Here the CDR3 DNA reads TGTGCCAGCAGTGACGTAGGGCTGGGCGAGCAGCACTTC. The chain uses TRBV6-1 and TRBJ2-7; D uncertain. Germline V gene data show CDR1 as MNHNS and CDR2 as SASEGT. The CDR3 runs to 13 residues.

In this sample, this clonotype turned up many times. The rearrangement links TRBV9 to TRBJ2-3; 12 bases line up with TRBD2. The germline gives CDR1 SGDLS, CDR2 YYNGEE. J lost 1 base, V lost 4 bases, and 7 bases had no gene match. The CDR3 has 17 residues. The DNA of the CDR3 is TGTGCCAGCAGCTCTCAGACTAGCGGGGGACGCACAGATACGCAGTATTTT. Its translation is CASSSQTSGGRTDTQYF.

The V call is TRBV4-2, the J call TRBJ1-4; D perhaps matches TRBD1 (6 bases). Per germline, CDR1 LGHNA and CDR2 YNFKEQ. The CDR3 loop spans 15 amino acids. Deletions cut 7 bases from V and 7 bases from J, with 19 bases between. CDR3 sequence (DNA): TGTGCCAGCACGACAATGGCGGGGGCGGGTGAAAAACTGTTTTTT. Its protein product is CASTTMAGAGEKLFF.